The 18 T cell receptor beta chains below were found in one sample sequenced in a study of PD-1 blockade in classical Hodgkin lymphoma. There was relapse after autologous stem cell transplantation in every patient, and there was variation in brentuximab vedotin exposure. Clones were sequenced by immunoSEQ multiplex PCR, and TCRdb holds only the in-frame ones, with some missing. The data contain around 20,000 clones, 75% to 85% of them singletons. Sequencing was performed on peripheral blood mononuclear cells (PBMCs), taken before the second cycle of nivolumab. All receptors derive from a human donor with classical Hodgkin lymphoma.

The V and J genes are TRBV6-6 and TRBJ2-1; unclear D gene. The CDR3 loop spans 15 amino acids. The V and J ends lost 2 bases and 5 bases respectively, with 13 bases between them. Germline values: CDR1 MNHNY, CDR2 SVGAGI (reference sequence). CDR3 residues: CASSYTPGYHNEQFF. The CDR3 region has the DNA TGTGCCAGCAGTTACACCCCTGGCTATCACAATGAGCAGTTCTTC.

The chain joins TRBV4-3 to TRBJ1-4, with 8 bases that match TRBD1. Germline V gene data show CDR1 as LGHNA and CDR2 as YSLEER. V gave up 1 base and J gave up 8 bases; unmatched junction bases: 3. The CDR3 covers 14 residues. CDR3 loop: CASSQGGDREKLFF. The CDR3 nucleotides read TGCGCCAGCAGCCAAGGCGGGGACAGGGAAAAACTGTTTTTT.

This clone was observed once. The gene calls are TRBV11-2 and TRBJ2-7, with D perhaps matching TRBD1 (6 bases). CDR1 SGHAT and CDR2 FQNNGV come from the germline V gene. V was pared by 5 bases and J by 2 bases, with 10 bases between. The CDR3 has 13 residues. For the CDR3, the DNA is TGTGCCAGCAGCCCGGACAGAACCTACGAGCAGTACTTC. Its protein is CASSPDRTYEQYF. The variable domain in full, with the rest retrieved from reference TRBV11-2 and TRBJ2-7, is EAGVAQSPRYKIIEKRQSVAFWCNPISGHATLYWYQQILGQGPKLLIQFQNNGVVDDSQLPKDRFSAERLKGVDSTLKIQPAKLEDSAVYLCASSPDRTYEQYFGPGTRLTVT.

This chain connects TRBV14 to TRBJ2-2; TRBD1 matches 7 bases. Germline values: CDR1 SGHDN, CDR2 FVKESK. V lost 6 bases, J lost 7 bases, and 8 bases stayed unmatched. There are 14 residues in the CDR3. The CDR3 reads CASRRTGAGGELFF. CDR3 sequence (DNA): TGTGCCAGCAGGCGGACAGGCGCTGGCGGGGAGCTGTTTTTT. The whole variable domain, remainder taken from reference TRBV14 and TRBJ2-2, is EAGVTQFPSHSVIEKGQTVTLRCDPISGHDNLYWYRRVMGKEIKFLLHFVKESKQDESGMPNNRFLAERTGGTYSTLKVQPAELEDSGVYFCASRRTGAGGELFFGEGSRLTVL.

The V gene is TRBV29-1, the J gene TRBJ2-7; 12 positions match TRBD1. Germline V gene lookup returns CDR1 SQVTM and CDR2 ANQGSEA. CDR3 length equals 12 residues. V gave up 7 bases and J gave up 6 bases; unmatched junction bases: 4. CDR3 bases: TGCAGCGCCGGGACAGGGGGCTTCGAGCAGTACTTC. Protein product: CSAGTGGFEQYF.

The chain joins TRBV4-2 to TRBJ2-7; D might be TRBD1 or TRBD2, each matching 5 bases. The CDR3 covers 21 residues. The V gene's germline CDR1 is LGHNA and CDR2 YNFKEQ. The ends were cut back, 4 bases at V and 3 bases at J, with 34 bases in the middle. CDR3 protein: CASSPHWQVSRDGAGHYEQYF. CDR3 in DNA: TGTGCCAGCAGCCCCCATTGGCAGGTTTCGAGGGACGGGGCCGGACACTACGAGCAGTACTTC.

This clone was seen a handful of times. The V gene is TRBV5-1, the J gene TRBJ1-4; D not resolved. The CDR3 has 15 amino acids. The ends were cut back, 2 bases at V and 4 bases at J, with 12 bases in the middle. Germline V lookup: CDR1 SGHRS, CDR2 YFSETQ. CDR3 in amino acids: CASSFTRTSNEKLFF. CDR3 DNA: TGCGCCAGCAGCTTCACCCGAACGAGTAATGAAAAACTGTTTTTT.

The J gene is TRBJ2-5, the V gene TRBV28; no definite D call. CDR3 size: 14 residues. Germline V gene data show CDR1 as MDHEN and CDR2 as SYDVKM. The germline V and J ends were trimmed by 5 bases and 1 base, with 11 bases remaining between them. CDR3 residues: CASSPSRLQETQYF. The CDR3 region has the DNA TGTGCCAGCAGTCCATCCAGGCTCCAAGAGACCCAGTACTTC.

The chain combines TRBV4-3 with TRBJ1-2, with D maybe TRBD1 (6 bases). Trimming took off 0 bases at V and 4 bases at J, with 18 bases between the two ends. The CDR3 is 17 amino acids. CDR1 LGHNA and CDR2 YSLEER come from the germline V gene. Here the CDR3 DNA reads TGCGCCAGCAGCCAAGATCAGGGGTTCTACGACCTCTATGGCTACACCTTC. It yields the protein CASSQDQGFYDLYGYTF.

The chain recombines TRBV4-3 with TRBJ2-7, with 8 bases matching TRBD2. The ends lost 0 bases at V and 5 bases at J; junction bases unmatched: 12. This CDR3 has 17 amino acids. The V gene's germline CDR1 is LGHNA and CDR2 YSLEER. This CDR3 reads CASSQDGTSGPTHEQYF. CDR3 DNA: TGCGCCAGCAGCCAAGACGGTACTAGCGGCCCAACCCACGAGCAGTACTTC.

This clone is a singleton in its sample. The CDR3 reads CASSLETVFDEQFF. The CDR3 coding sequence is TGTGCCAGCAGCTTGGAGACAGTATTCGATGAGCAGTTCTTC. The chain recombines TRBV5-6 with TRBJ2-1; D is perhaps TRBD1 (5 bases). The germline V and J ends were trimmed by 0 bases and 8 bases, with 12 bases remaining between them. The CDR3 consists of 14 residues. The germline V gene has CDR1 SGHDT and CDR2 YYEEEE.

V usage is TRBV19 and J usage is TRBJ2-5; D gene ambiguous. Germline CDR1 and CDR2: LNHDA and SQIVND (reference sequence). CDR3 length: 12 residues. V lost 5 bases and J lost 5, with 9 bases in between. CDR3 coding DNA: TGTGCCAGTAGTCATTCTCGCGAGACCCAGTACTTC. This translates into CASSHSRETQYF. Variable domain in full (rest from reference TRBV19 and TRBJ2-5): DGGITQSPKYLFRKEGQNVTLSCEQNLNHDAMYWYRQDPGQGLRLIYYSQIVNDFQKGDIAEGYSVSREKKESFPLTVTSAQKNPTAFYLCASSHSRETQYFGPGTRLLVL.

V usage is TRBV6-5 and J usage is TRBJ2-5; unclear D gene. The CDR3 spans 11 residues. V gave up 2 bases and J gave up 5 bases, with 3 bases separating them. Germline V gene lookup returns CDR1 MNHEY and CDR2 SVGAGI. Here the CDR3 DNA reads TGTGCCAGCAGTTACGGCGAGACCCAGTACTTC. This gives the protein CASSYGETQYF.

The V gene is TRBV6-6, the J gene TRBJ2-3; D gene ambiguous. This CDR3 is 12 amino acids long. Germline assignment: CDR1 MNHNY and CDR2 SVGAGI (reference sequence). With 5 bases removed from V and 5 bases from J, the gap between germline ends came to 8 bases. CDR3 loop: CASSRTVDTQYF. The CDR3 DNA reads TGTGCCAGCAGTAGGACGGTAGATACGCAGTATTTT.

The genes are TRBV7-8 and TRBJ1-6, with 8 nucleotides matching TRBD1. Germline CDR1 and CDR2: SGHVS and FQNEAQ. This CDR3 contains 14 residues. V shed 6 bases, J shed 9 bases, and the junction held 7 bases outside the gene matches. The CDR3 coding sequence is TGTGCCAGCAGTCCCGGGACAGGCCTTTCACCCCTCCACTTT. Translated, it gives CASSPGTGLSPLHF.

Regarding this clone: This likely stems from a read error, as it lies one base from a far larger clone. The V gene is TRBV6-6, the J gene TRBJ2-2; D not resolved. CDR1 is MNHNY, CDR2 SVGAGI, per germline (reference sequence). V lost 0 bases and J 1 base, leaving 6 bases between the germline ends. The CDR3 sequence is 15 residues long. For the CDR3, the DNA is TGTGCCAGCAGTTACTCGATACAGAACACCGGGGAGCTGTTTTTT. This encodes CASSYSIQNTGELFF.

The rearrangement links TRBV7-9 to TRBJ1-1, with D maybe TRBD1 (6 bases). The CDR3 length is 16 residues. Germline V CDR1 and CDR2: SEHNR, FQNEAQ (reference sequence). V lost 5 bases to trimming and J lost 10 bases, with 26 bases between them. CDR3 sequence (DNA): TGTGCCAGCAGCACAAAGCGGACAGTGGGGGATATAATAGCTTTCTTT. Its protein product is CASSTKRTVGDIIAFF.

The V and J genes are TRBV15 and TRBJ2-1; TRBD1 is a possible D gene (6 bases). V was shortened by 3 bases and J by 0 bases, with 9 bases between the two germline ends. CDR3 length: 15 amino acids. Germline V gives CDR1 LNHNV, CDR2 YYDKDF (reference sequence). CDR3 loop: CATSRGANSYNEQFF. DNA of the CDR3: TGTGCCACCAGCAGGGGGGCAAACTCCTACAATGAGCAGTTCTTC.